Each of the 26 T cell receptor beta chains below was sequenced from the same sample in a study of blood T cell repertoires in COVID-19. Sequencing was performed with immunoSEQ multiplex PCR; in TCRdb, only in-frame clones are kept and a portion is missing. Of 140,000 to 150,000 clones listed, about 80% are singletons. The sample was peripheral blood. All receptors come from a man between 65 and 79 years old who had recovered from COVID-19.

The rearrangement links TRBV4-1 to TRBJ2-1; D is perhaps TRBD1 (6 bases). V was shortened by 4 bases and J by 9 bases, with 10 bases between the two germline ends. The CDR3 sequence is 12 residues long. Germline CDR1 and CDR2: MGHRA and YSYEKL. In DNA, the CDR3 is TGCGCCAGCAGCCCACAGGGATTTGAGCAGTTCTTC. It specifies CASSPQGFEQFF.

The table lists this clone with a few counts. The V call is TRBV2, the J call TRBJ2-1; TRBD2 is a possible D gene (5 bases). Germline CDR1 and CDR2: SNHLY and FYNNEI. Trimming took off 4 bases at V and 2 bases at J, with 15 bases between the two ends. The CDR3 runs to 16 residues. In DNA form, the CDR3 reads TGTGCCAGCAGTGTTTTAGCGAACTACGCCTACAATGAGCAGTTCTTC. It is translated as CASSVLANYAYNEQFF.

The sample holds one count of this clone. CDR3 amino acids: CASSLTSPETQYF. The CDR3 DNA follows: TGTGCCAGCAGTCTGACTAGCCCAGAGACCCAGTACTTC. The genes are TRBV28 and TRBJ2-5; 7 bases map to TRBD2. The CDR3 covers 13 residues. Germline V CDR1 and CDR2: MDHEN, SYDVKM. Trimming cost V 5 bases and J 4 bases; bases outside gene matches: 4.

The chain uses TRBV7-7 and TRBJ2-7, with D maybe TRBD1 (5 bases). This CDR3 is built from 15 residues. The germline V and J ends were trimmed by 3 bases and 0 bases, with 12 bases remaining between them. The germline CDR1 and CDR2 sequences are SSHAT and FNYEAQ (reference sequence). Written as DNA, the CDR3 is TGTGCCAGCAGCTTCCCCAACAGGCCCTCCTACGAGCAGTACTTC. This gives the protein CASSFPNRPSYEQYF.

The chain recombines TRBV12-5 with TRBJ2-7, with 10 nucleotides matching TRBD2. This CDR3 region has 14 residues. V gave up 2 bases and J gave up 5 bases; unmatched junction bases: 3. Germline CDR1 and CDR2: LGHNT and FRNRAP. The CDR3 reads CASGLSSGSDEQYF. The CDR3 DNA reads as TGTGCTAGTGGTTTGTCTAGCGGGAGCGACGAGCAGTACTTC.

V and J are TRBV5-1 and TRBJ2-3; TRBD2 might be the D (7 bases). CDR3 length: 17 amino acids. The germline V and J ends were trimmed by 4 bases and 4 bases, with 22 bases remaining between them. Germline V CDR1 and CDR2: SGHRS, YFSETQ. The CDR3 is CASSVGRGGPVADTQYF. CDR3 DNA: TGCGCCAGCAGCGTAGGTAGGGGGGGCCCCGTCGCAGATACGCAGTATTTT.

This chain joins TRBV2 and TRBJ2-7; D not certain. The germline V gene has CDR1 SNHLY and CDR2 FYNNEI. V was shortened by 6 bases and J by 3 bases, with 15 bases between the two germline ends. This CDR3 is built from 14 residues. The CDR3 here is CASRGIPRLYEQYF. In nucleotides, the CDR3 is TGTGCCAGCAGGGGCATCCCCCGCCTCTACGAGCAGTACTTC.

This rearrangement joins TRBV5-1 to TRBJ1-1; D is unresolved. The germline V and J ends were trimmed by 4 bases and 1 base, with 11 bases remaining between them. The CDR3 is 14 amino acids. The germline V gene has CDR1 SGHRS and CDR2 YFSETQ. CDR3 region: CASSEPNTNTEAFF. CDR3 DNA: TGCGCCAGCAGCGAGCCGAATACGAACACTGAAGCTTTCTTT.

This CDR3 is CASSASGAVSNSPLHF. Here the CDR3 DNA reads TGTGCCAGCAGTGCCTCAGGGGCAGTCTCGAATTCACCCCTCCACTTT. This rearrangement joins TRBV6-1 to TRBJ1-6; TRBD1 might be the D (6 bases). Trimming took 4 bases from V and 7 from J, leaving 17 bases between them. Germline loops: CDR1 MNHNS, CDR2 SASEGT. The CDR3 runs to 16 residues.

The V gene is TRBV4-1, the J gene TRBJ2-1; 9 nucleotides align to TRBD2. Germline assignment: CDR1 MGHRA and CDR2 YSYEKL. The CDR3 runs to 17 residues. The ends lost 1 base at V and 9 bases at J; junction bases unmatched: 13. CDR3 loop: CASSQGVRGRGRGEQFF. The CDR3 DNA follows: TGCGCCAGCAGCCAAGGGGTGCGCGGGAGGGGGAGAGGTGAGCAGTTCTTC.

The chain has TRBV2 and TRBJ1-1; D not resolved. Per the germline V gene, CDR1 is SNHLY and CDR2 is FYNNEI. CDR3 length: 12 amino acids. V dropped 4 bases and J dropped 4 bases, with 7 bases sitting between them. The CDR3 DNA sequence: TGTGCCAGCAGTGTCCGGGGCACTGAAGCTTTCTTT. Translating gives CASSVRGTEAFF.

The CDR3 here is CASRRPSGSYNEQFF. Here the CDR3 DNA reads TGTGCCAGCAGACGTCCTAGCGGCTCCTACAATGAGCAGTTCTTC. The rearrangement links TRBV6-5 to TRBJ2-1; 7 bases align to TRBD2. V lost 6 bases, J lost 0 bases, and 5 bases stayed unmatched. This CDR3 spans 15 amino acids. Germline CDR1 MNHEY, CDR2 SVGAGI.

The V call is TRBV30, the J call TRBJ2-7, with D perhaps TRBD1 (6 bases). V was pared by 2 bases and J by 5 bases, with 22 bases between. The germline V gene has CDR1 GTSNPN and CDR2 SVGIG (reference sequence). This CDR3 comprises 16 residues. The CDR3 loop is CAWSTIGGRDWDEQYF. CDR3 coding DNA: TGTGCCTGGAGTACGATAGGGGGTCGGGATTGGGACGAGCAGTACTTC.

This clone appeared a single time. The CDR3 loop is CASSEPGQGALANTIYF. Here the CDR3 DNA reads TGTGCCAGCAGTGAACCGGGACAGGGGGCTTTGGCAAACACCATATATTTT. The V gene is TRBV6-1, the J gene TRBJ1-3; the match to TRBD1 covers 12 bases. Trimming at V came to 2 bases and at J to 6 bases, leaving 8 bases not matched to a gene. The CDR3 sequence is 17 residues long. Germline assignment: CDR1 MNHNS and CDR2 SASEGT.

The gene calls are TRBV29-1 and TRBJ1-1, with D unresolved. The CDR3 loop spans 13 amino acids. V was trimmed by 3 bases and J by 1 base, leaving 9 bases between them. Germline loops: CDR1 SQVTM, CDR2 ANQGSEA. CDR3 sequence: CSVEVQPNTEAFF. For the CDR3, the DNA is TGCAGCGTTGAGGTACAGCCGAACACTGAAGCTTTCTTT. Combining the CDR3 with reference TRBV29-1 and TRBJ1-1 gives the whole variable domain SAVISQKPSRDICQRGTSLTIQCQVDSQVTMMFWYRQQPGQSLTLIATANQGSEATYESGFVIDKFPISRPNLTFSTLTVSNMSPEDSSIYLCSVEVQPNTEAFFGQGTRLTVV.

This clone was recorded a few times. The chain employs TRBV5-1 and TRBJ2-3; 11 bases match TRBD2. The CDR3 runs to 16 residues. CDR1 SGHRS and CDR2 YFSETQ come from the germline V gene. Trimming removed 0 bases from V and 1 base from J; junction bases left unmatched: 1. The CDR3 spells CASSLVTSGGTDTQYF. CDR3 DNA sequence: TGCGCCAGCAGCTTGGTGACTAGCGGGGGCACAGATACGCAGTATTTT.

This clone was observed a single time. V and J are TRBV5-4 and TRBJ2-2; TRBD2 aligns across 9 bases. Germline trimming cut 4 bases from V and 8 bases from J; bases unmatched to any gene: 12. The germline CDR1 and CDR2 sequences are SGHNT and YYREEE (reference sequence). There are 16 residues in the CDR3. Written as DNA, the CDR3 is TGTGCCAGCAGCCGAATTTCGGGACTAGCAAAAGGGGAGCTGTTTTTT. This translates into CASSRISGLAKGELFF.

The chain is built from TRBV11-2 and TRBJ2-3; 7 bases are shared with TRBD1. The CDR3 is made up of 15 amino acids. V dropped 1 base and J dropped 3; count of bases not matched to a gene: 4. The germline V gene has CDR1 SGHAT and CDR2 FQNNGV. Here the CDR3 reads CASSLGGRGTDTQYF. CDR3 coding DNA: TGTGCCAGCAGCTTAGGGGGCAGGGGGACAGATACGCAGTATTTT.

The chain employs TRBV27 and TRBJ2-1, with TRBD2 matching over 7 bases. The CDR3 length is 14 residues. Trimming took 2 bases from V and 7 from J; bases not matched to a gene: 5. The germline gives CDR1 MNHEY, CDR2 SMNVEV (reference sequence). CDR3 residues: CASSLGLRGNEQFF. The CDR3 coding sequence is TGTGCCAGCAGTTTAGGACTGCGGGGGAATGAGCAGTTCTTC.

This chain links TRBV10-3 with TRBJ2-3, with 9 bases fitting TRBD2. The CDR3 length is 14 residues. V trimming: 2 bases; J trimming: 6 bases; junction bases outside the gene matches: 3. The germline V gene encodes CDR1 ENHRY and CDR2 SYGVKD. For the CDR3, the DNA is TGTGCCATCAGTGAGAGGACTAGCGAGGATACGCAGTATTTT. It codes for CAISERTSEDTQYF.

The chain combines TRBV6-2 or TRBV6-3 with TRBJ1-6; D gene ambiguous. The V gene's germline CDR1 is MNHEY and CDR2 SVGEGT. Trimming removed 2 bases at V and 11 bases at J, with 10 bases between. This CDR3 is 13 amino acids long. CDR3 nucleotide sequence: TGTGCCAGCAGTTACAGCGCCGGGGCACCCCTCCACTTT. It specifies CASSYSAGAPLHF.

V usage is TRBV5-6 and J usage is TRBJ2-7, with D possibly TRBD1 on 5 matching bases. CDR1 SGHDT and CDR2 YYEEEE come from the germline V gene. This CDR3 contains 18 residues. Deletions cut 4 bases from V and 2 bases from J, with 25 bases between. CDR3 sequence reads: CASSTQGLKSFPTYEQYF. The CDR3 coding sequence is TGTGCCAGCAGCACGCAGGGTCTTAAAAGCTTTCCTACCTACGAGCAGTACTTC.

This clone came up once. The chain links TRBV5-4 to TRBJ2-7; tentatively, D is TRBD2 (6 bases). V was cut by 3 bases and J by 0 bases, with 10 bases left in between. CDR3 size: 14 residues. Germline CDR1 and CDR2: SGHNT and YYREEE (reference sequence). This chain's CDR3 is CASSSRRGSYEQYF. CDR3 DNA sequence: TGTGCCAGCAGCTCCAGGAGGGGCTCCTACGAGCAGTACTTC.

CDR3 bases: TGTGCCAGTAGTATGACTACTTACAATGAGCAGTTCTTC. Its translation: CASSMTTYNEQFF. This sequence joins TRBV19 and TRBJ2-1, with a weak D call TRBD2 (5 bases). Germline V gene sequence: CDR1 LNHDA, CDR2 SQIVND (reference sequence). CDR3 length: 13 residues. Trimming took 3 bases from V and 4 from J, leaving 7 bases between them.

The chain combines TRBV3-1 (or the pseudogene TRBV3-2) with TRBJ1-4; perhaps TRBD1 as D (6 bases). This CDR3 comprises 18 residues. Between the trimmed V and J ends, which lost 4 bases and 1 base, there was a span of 19 bases. Germline V CDR1 and CDR2: LGHDT, YNNKEL (reference sequence). The DNA for the CDR3 is TGTGCCAGCAGCCGTCAATCTGGGGGCGCAGGAACTAATGAAAAACTGTTTTTT. The encoded protein is CASSRQSGGAGTNEKLFF.

V and J are TRBV5-6 and TRBJ1-1, with no clear D. The CDR3 sequence is 13 residues long. Trimming shortened V by 3 bases and J by 0 bases, and 6 bases separated the two germline ends. Germline loops: CDR1 SGHDT, CDR2 YYEEEE. In DNA form, the CDR3 reads TGTGCCAGCAGCTCTAACTTGAACACTGAAGCTTTCTTT. As protein: CASSSNLNTEAFF.